Shown below are 8 T cell receptor beta chains from a single sample sequenced in a study of neurological immune-mediated disorders. TCRdb processed the 5' RACE reads anew with MiXCR; each CDR3 protein has one entry. The sample lists around 46,000 distinct CDR3 sequences; less than 2% were seen once. The sequenced sample consisted of PBMCs. The source is a middle-aged woman with multiple sclerosis.

This clonotype was found many times. J is TRBJ1-4 and V is TRBV3-1; TRBD1 matches at 7 bases. The CDR3 sequence is 15 residues long. The junction had 8 bases not matched to a gene; V was cut back by 4 bases and J by 6 bases. Germline CDR1 is LGHDT and CDR2 is YNNKEL (reference sequence). CDR3 nucleotides: TGTGCCAGCAGCCCTTCAGGGGGGTCGGATGAAAAACTGTTTTTT. Amino acids: CASSPSGGSDEKLFF.

There are many counts of this clonotype. The V gene is TRBV5-1, the J gene TRBJ2-7, with TRBD2 as a possible D gene (5 bases). CDR1 is SGHRS, CDR2 YFSETQ, per germline. CDR3 length equals 15 residues. The V gene lost 4 bases and the J gene lost 0 bases, with 14 bases spanning the gap. The CDR3 nucleotides are TGCGCCAGCAGCCCCCGGGGTTCTTCCTCCTACGAGCAGTACTTC. As protein: CASSPRGSSSYEQYF.

This clonotype came up many times. The chain combines TRBV11-2 with TRBJ2-5, with D perhaps given as TRBD1 or TRBD2 (5 bases each). The CDR3 consists of 14 residues. From germline, CDR1 is SGHAT and CDR2 FQNNGV. V shed 6 bases and J shed 1 base, with 12 bases lying between them. The CDR3 nucleotides are TGTGCCAGCAGGCCAGCCGGGACCCAAGAGACCCAGTACTTC. This encodes CASRPAGTQETQYF. Full variable domain (outside the CDR3, taken from reference TRBV11-2 and TRBJ2-5): EAGVAQSPRYKIIEKRQSVAFWCNPISGHATLYWYQQILGQGPKLLIQFQNNGVVDDSQLPKDRFSAERLKGVDSTLKIQPAKLEDSAVYLCASRPAGTQETQYFGPGTRLLVL.

V usage is TRBV12-3 or TRBV12-4 and J usage is TRBJ1-3, with D uncertain. Between the trimmed V and J ends, which lost 3 bases and 12 bases, there was a span of 15 bases. This CDR3 is built from 13 residues. This CDR3 reads CASSLNGGKNIYF. The CDR3, as DNA: TGTGCCAGCAGTTTGAACGGTGGAAAAAACATATATTTT.

This clonotype was seen ten or more times. The chain combines TRBV20-1 with TRBJ2-3, with D maybe TRBD1 (7 bases). Germline values: CDR1 DFQATT, CDR2 SNEGSKA (reference sequence). Trimming cost V 3 bases and J 5 bases, with 18 bases left between them. The CDR3 runs to 15 residues. CDR3 residues: CSASSLGRDRDTQYF. CDR3 DNA sequence: TGCAGTGCTAGCTCCCTGGGGCGGGACAGAGATACGCAGTATTTT.

This clonotype was seen many times. V and J are TRBV5-1 and TRBJ1-1; unclear D gene. This CDR3 comprises 14 residues. Germline CDR1 is SGHRS and CDR2 is YFSETQ. Deletions cut 5 bases from V and 1 base from J, with 12 bases between. DNA for the CDR3: TGCGCCAGCAGGGCCTCCTTGGGGAACACTGAAGCTTTCTTT. This sequence encodes CASRASLGNTEAFF.

This clonotype was counted at least ten times. The genes are TRBV10-3 and TRBJ2-2; the D is unclear. Germline V CDR1 and CDR2: ENHRY, SYGVKD. The CDR3 totals 14 residues. V was shortened by 5 bases and J by 1 base, with 8 bases between the two germline ends. The CDR3 DNA reads as TGTGCCATCAGTCCCACAGTGAACACCGGGGAGCTGTTTTTT. Translating gives CAISPTVNTGELFF.

There are many counts of this clonotype. The chain employs TRBV29-1 and TRBJ2-1; D might be TRBD1 (5 bases). This CDR3 spans 14 amino acids. Trimming left V 5 bases short and J 0 bases short, with 11 bases between. CDR1 is SQVTM, CDR2 ANQGSEA, per germline. CDR3 sequence reads: CSVSGSSSYNEQFF. The CDR3 DNA sequence: TGCAGCGTTTCAGGGTCGAGCTCCTACAATGAGCAGTTCTTC.